Below are 24 T cell receptor beta chains sequenced from a single sample in a study of technical replicates of blood from several donors. Repertoires were generated with immunoSEQ multiplex PCR, while TCRdb's copy carries only in-frame clones and drops some. The sample yields approximately 75,000 clones, 90% to 96% seen once. The specimen was T cells isolated from PBMCs. The receptors shown here come from a human donor in good health.

The chain is built from TRBV5-4 and TRBJ2-6; unclear D gene. V was clipped by 3 bases and J by 0 bases, with 4 bases between them. The germline V gene encodes CDR1 SGHNT and CDR2 YYREEE (reference sequence). The CDR3 totals 14 residues. The CDR3 reads CASSWSSGANVLTF. CDR3 sequence (DNA): TGTGCCAGCAGCTGGAGCTCTGGGGCCAACGTCCTGACTTTC.

This sequence joins TRBV6-1 and TRBJ2-1; tentative D call: TRBD2 (7 bases). Per the germline V gene, CDR1 is MNHNS and CDR2 is SASEGT. Trimming removed 4 bases from V and 3 bases from J, with 16 bases in between. There are 16 residues in the CDR3. CDR3 sequence: CASSALGGAFYNEQFF. The CDR3 coding sequence is TGTGCCAGCAGTGCGCTGGGGGGGGCCTTCTACAATGAGCAGTTCTTC.

This chain uses TRBV2 with TRBJ2-7; 8 nucleotides match TRBD1. CDR3 length: 13 residues. Germline CDR1 SNHLY, CDR2 FYNNEI. V shed 10 bases, J shed 5 bases, and the junction held 10 bases outside the gene matches. In DNA form, the CDR3 reads TGTGCCACCCTAGCCCAGGGGGCCGACGAGCAGTACTTC. Its protein is CATLAQGADEQYF.

The chain couples TRBV10-3 to TRBJ1-5; D not resolved. The germline V gene encodes CDR1 ENHRY and CDR2 SYGVKD. The V end was cut by 0 bases, the J end by 0 bases, with 6 bases between. This CDR3 is built from 15 residues. The CDR3 loop reads CAISESGVSNQPQHF. The CDR3 coding sequence is TGTGCCATCAGTGAGTCCGGGGTTAGCAATCAGCCCCAGCATTTT.

In DNA form, the CDR3 reads TGTGCCAGCAGTTACGCGGGACAGGGGGCGCACGAGCAGTACTTC. Translating gives CASSYAGQGAHEQYF. The genes are TRBV27 and TRBJ2-7; 12 nucleotides line up with TRBD1. The junction had 6 bases not matched to a gene; V was cut back by 4 bases and J by 5 bases. The CDR3 has 15 amino acids. Germline-derived CDR1 and CDR2 are MNHEY and SMNVEV (reference sequence).

The rearrangement joins TRBV7-2 to TRBJ2-1; D is undetermined. This CDR3 region has 16 residues. The V gene's germline CDR1 is SGHTA and CDR2 FQGNSA. The V and J ends lost 0 bases and 0 bases respectively, with 9 bases between them. The CDR3 DNA is TGTGCCAGCAGCTTAGCGGGTTGGAGCTCCTACAATGAGCAGTTCTTC. Residues: CASSLAGWSSYNEQFF.

The chain is built from TRBV28 and TRBJ1-5; 8 nucleotides match TRBD1. This CDR3 contains 14 residues. Germline loops: CDR1 MDHEN, CDR2 SYDVKM. V gave up 6 bases and J gave up 2 bases; unmatched junction bases: 3. The CDR3 here is CASSRGRRNQPQHF. The CDR3 DNA reads TGTGCCAGCAGCAGGGGGCGGCGCAATCAGCCCCAGCATTTT.

The sample holds one count of this clone. Its ends do not fully match the called genes, so a read error is possible. The V and J genes are TRBV7-7 and TRBJ2-1; tentative D call: TRBD1 (6 bases). Germline V gives CDR1 SSHAT, CDR2 FNYEAQ (reference sequence). This CDR3 spans 13 amino acids. CDR3 sequence: CASSPDRANEQFF. The DNA for the CDR3 is TGTGCTAGCAGCCCGGACAGAGCTAATGAGCAGTTCTTC.

The chain joins TRBV25-1 to TRBJ1-5; maybe TRBD1 (5 bases). The CDR3 spans 14 residues. Trimming took 1 base from V and 6 from J, leaving 10 bases between them. Germline values: CDR1 MGHDK, CDR2 SYGVNS. This CDR3 is CASSEFRETQPQHF. The DNA for the CDR3 is TGTGCCAGCAGTGAATTCAGGGAAACTCAGCCCCAGCATTTT.

The chain links TRBV2 to TRBJ2-1; 9 bases map to TRBD1. Germline CDR1 SNHLY, CDR2 FYNNEI. With 3 bases clipped from V and 8 bases from J, the junction kept 11 bases outside the gene matches. The CDR3 consists of 16 residues. CDR3 nucleotide sequence: TGTGCCAGCAGTGAGATGATAGGACAGGGGACCTATGAGCAGTTCTTC. Translating it yields CASSEMIGQGTYEQFF.

The rearrangement uses TRBV30 and TRBJ2-1; D gene unclear. This CDR3 contains 12 residues. Trimming shortened V by 6 bases and J by 3 bases, and 9 bases separated the two germline ends. The germline V gene has CDR1 GTSNPN and CDR2 SVGIG (reference sequence). The CDR3 sequence is CACRPSYNEQFF. CDR3 nucleotides: TGTGCCTGCCGTCCCAGCTACAATGAGCAGTTCTTC.

This chain connects TRBV13 to TRBJ2-7; tentatively, D is TRBD1 (5 bases). Germline CDR1 is PRHDT and CDR2 is FYEKMQ (reference sequence). V lost 5 bases and J lost 6, with 11 bases in between. The CDR3 consists of 12 residues. The CDR3 DNA reads as TGTGCCAGCAGCCACCAGGGCGGCGAGCAGTACTTC. It translates to CASSHQGGEQYF. Based on the CDR3 plus reference TRBV13 and TRBJ2-7, the full variable domain is AAGVIQSPRHLIKEKRETATLKCYPIPRHDTVYWYQQGPGQDPQFLISFYEKMQSDKGSIPDRFSAQQFSDYHSELNMSSLELGDSALYFCASSHQGGEQYFGPGTRLTVT.

This clone occurred a few times. The V and J genes are TRBV19 and TRBJ2-6; weak D call: TRBD1 (5 bases). Germline V lookup: CDR1 LNHDA, CDR2 SQIVND (reference sequence). V was trimmed by 5 bases and J by 0 bases, leaving 8 bases between them. This CDR3 is built from 15 residues. The DNA for the CDR3 is TGTGCCAGTAGTCTGACAGACTCTGGGGCCAACGTCCTGACTTTC. Translation: CASSLTDSGANVLTF.

This clone was recorded once. The chain employs TRBV19 and TRBJ1-5, with D possibly matching TRBD1 (5 bases). This CDR3 contains 14 residues. Per germline, CDR1 LNHDA and CDR2 SQIVND (reference sequence). Trimming pared 11 bases from V and 5 bases from J, leaving 19 bases between. This CDR3 reads CAVRKGTGDQPQHF. The CDR3, as DNA: TGTGCCGTAAGGAAGGGGACGGGAGATCAGCCCCAGCATTTT.

The chain links TRBV9 to TRBJ1-2, with TRBD1 as a possible D gene (6 bases). The CDR3 is 15 residues long. Trimming took 1 base from V and 5 from J, leaving 15 bases between them. Germline assignment: CDR1 SGDLS and CDR2 YYNGEE. The CDR3 reads CASSVSGGRGYGYTF. The DNA for the CDR3 is TGTGCCAGCAGCGTATCGGGGGGGCGCGGGTATGGCTACACCTTC. Using reference TRBV9 and TRBJ1-2 for the parts outside the CDR3, the full variable domain is DSGVTQTPKHLITATGQRVTLRCSPRSGDLSVYWYQQSLDQGLQFLIQYYNGEERAKGNILERFSAQQFPDLHSELNLSSLELGDSALYFCASSVSGGRGYGYTFGSGTRLTVV.

The chain couples TRBV10-1 to TRBJ2-3; 7 bases are shared with TRBD2. Germline V gene data show CDR1 as WNHNN and CDR2 as SYGVQD (reference sequence). The CDR3 sequence is 14 residues long. J was trimmed by 0 bases and V by 4 bases; bases with no gene match: 1. The DNA of the CDR3 is TGCGCCAGCAGTGGGCGGGAGAGCACAGATACGCAGTATTTT. Translating gives CASSGRESTDTQYF.

V and J are TRBV27 and TRBJ2-7; D remains ambiguous. The CDR3 runs to 16 residues. Trimming removed 6 bases from V and 5 bases from J, with 23 bases in between. Looked up from germline, CDR1 is MNHEY and CDR2 is SMNVEV (reference sequence). CDR3 residues: CASSSFKARILDEQYF. The DNA of the CDR3 is TGTGCCAGCAGCTCATTCAAGGCGCGGATCTTGGACGAGCAGTACTTC.

The CDR3: CASSPPGEGENYGYTF. The DNA for the CDR3 is TGTGCCAGCAGTCCCCCAGGTGAGGGAGAGAACTATGGCTACACCTTC. The rearrangement joins TRBV27 to TRBJ1-2; D call uncertain. The CDR3 has 16 residues. V was trimmed by 5 bases and J by 2 bases, leaving 18 bases between them. The V gene's germline CDR1 is MNHEY and CDR2 SMNVEV (reference sequence).

The chain joins TRBV7-9 to TRBJ2-2, with TRBD1 as a possible D gene (6 bases). Per the germline V gene, CDR1 is SEHNR and CDR2 is FQNEAQ (reference sequence). V was trimmed by 6 bases and J by 5 bases, leaving 7 bases between them. This CDR3 is 12 amino acids long. The CDR3 sequence: CASRGGTGELFF. CDR3 nucleotides: TGTGCCAGCAGAGGGGGAACCGGGGAGCTGTTTTTT.

The chain recombines TRBV2 with TRBJ2-7, with a possible D match to TRBD1 (8 bases). With 8 bases removed from V and 6 bases from J, the gap between germline ends came to 20 bases. Germline assignment: CDR1 SNHLY and CDR2 FYNNEI. CDR3 length equals 14 residues. DNA for the CDR3: TGTGCCAGCGACCGGACAGGGAGGGTTCTCGAGCAGTACTTC. This encodes CASDRTGRVLEQYF.

The chain has TRBV4-3 and TRBJ1-3; perhaps TRBD1 as D (5 bases). CDR1 and CDR2 (germline): LGHNA, YSLEER. V dropped 0 bases and J dropped 1 base, with 7 bases sitting between them. The CDR3 has 15 residues. CDR3 amino acids: CASSQDPGSGNTIYF. In nucleotides, the CDR3 is TGCGCCAGCAGCCAAGATCCAGGGTCTGGAAACACCATATATTTT.

This rearrangement joins TRBV5-1 to TRBJ1-1; maybe TRBD1 (5 bases). CDR3 size: 15 residues. Germline V gene data show CDR1 as SGHRS and CDR2 as YFSETQ. V dropped 4 bases and J dropped 0 bases, with 13 bases sitting between them. CDR3 DNA sequence: TGCGCCAGCAGCCGGGGGTTTGGGATGAACACTGAAGCTTTCTTT. Translation: CASSRGFGMNTEAFF.

The rearrangement joins TRBV19 to TRBJ2-5, with D maybe TRBD2 (6 bases). CDR1 and CDR2 (germline): LNHDA, SQIVND (reference sequence). The germline V and J ends were trimmed by 5 bases and 2 bases, with 18 bases remaining between them. This CDR3 has 16 amino acids. In DNA, the CDR3 is TGTGCCAGTAGTGAGAGGGACTTCGAGATTCAAGAGACCCAGTACTTC. It yields the protein CASSERDFEIQETQYF.

V gene TRBV14 combines with J gene TRBJ2-1, with 7 bases matching TRBD2. The CDR3 loop spans 16 amino acids. CDR1 is SGHDN, CDR2 FVKESK, per germline. V lost 5 bases to trimming and J lost 4 bases; unmatched junction nucleotides: 11. As DNA, the CDR3 is TGTGCCAGCAGCGCGATTCCTAGCGGAAATTACAATGAGCAGTTCTTC. This gives the protein CASSAIPSGNYNEQFF. The variable domain in full, completed from reference TRBV14 and TRBJ2-1, reads EAGVTQFPSHSVIEKGQTVTLRCDPISGHDNLYWYRRVMGKEIKFLLHFVKESKQDESGMPNNRFLAERTGGTYSTLKVQPAELEDSGVYFCASSAIPSGNYNEQFFGPGTRLTVL.